The clone carrying this T cell receptor beta chain was seen many times. It was with unique molecular identifiers that the TCRbeta library was prepared. One entry per CDR3 protein results from TCRdb running MiXCR on the PCR reads. Found here are 600,000 to 700,000 distinct CDR3 sequences, 15% to 20% of them singletons; the top ten hold 1.1%. The source of the sample is a study of T-cell reconstitution after alpha-beta-depleted transplantation in children. Germline V CDR1 and CDR2: MNHNS, SASEGT. The CDR3 is made up of 14 amino acids. Germline trimming cut 8 bases from V and 0 bases from J; bases unmatched to any gene: 6.

V usage is TRBV6-1 and J usage is TRBJ1-2; TRBD1 agrees at 7 bases. The TCR sequence derives from a human donor who donated a stem cell graft to a child with acute myeloid leukemia. The source material was PBMCs from the stem cell graft donor, sampled from the stem cell graft. For the CDR3, the DNA is TGTGCCAGCCAAGGGGACAGCCCTAACTATGGCTACACCTTC. Its translation: CASQGDSPNYGYTF.